These 24 T cell receptor beta chains share one sample of origin, sequenced in a study of regulatory T cells in long-lasting Graves disease. Construction of the TCR beta libraries employed iRepertoire HTBI primers in conjunction with Arm-PCR of CDR3 regions. From the multiplex PCR reads, TCRdb called clonotypes with MiXCR, one entry per CDR3 protein. The sample has around 240,000 distinct CDR3 sequences, around 19% seen once. The time point was: newly diagnosed GD, antithyroid drugs for less than 3 months. From RNA extracted from PBMCs, the TCR library was made. The same data also contributed to another study, on T cells in Graves' hyperthyroidism and ophthalmopathy.

The sample in question was peripheral blood mononuclear cells (PBMCs), obtained at new diagnosis, from a patient treated with antithyroid drugs. The receptors derive from a woman in her twenties or thirties with Graves disease.

This clonotype occurred many times. The genes are TRBV6-9 and TRBJ2-2; the D gene is possibly TRBD2 (6 bases). V shed 3 bases and J shed 6 bases, with 20 bases lying between them. There are 17 residues in the CDR3. The germline V gene encodes CDR1 MNHGY and CDR2 SVAAGI. The CDR3: CASSYGRMRGGSGELFF. CDR3 DNA sequence: TGTGCCAGCAGTTACGGCAGGATGCGGGGAGGTTCCGGGGAGCTGTTTTTT.

This clonotype was seen more than once but under ten times. This chain links TRBV18 with TRBJ1-2; 7 nucleotides match TRBD1. The germline V gene has CDR1 KGHSH and CDR2 LQKENI. The CDR3 runs to 14 residues. V lost 6 bases to trimming and J lost 3 bases; unmatched junction nucleotides: 7. The CDR3 protein is CASSRDSLHYGYTF. The CDR3 coding sequence is TGTGCCAGCTCGCGGGACAGCCTTCACTATGGCTACACCTTC.

This clonotype was counted ten times or more. The rearrangement links TRBV20-1 to TRBJ2-1, with TRBD1 matching over 12 bases. V gave up 6 bases and J gave up 6 bases; unmatched junction bases: 3. This CDR3 is built from 13 residues. The germline gives CDR1 DFQATT, CDR2 SNEGSKA (reference sequence). This CDR3 reads CSAWGQGANEQFF. DNA for the CDR3: TGCAGTGCATGGGGACAGGGGGCCAATGAGCAGTTCTTC.

This clonotype was observed many times. The J gene is TRBJ1-1, the V gene TRBV29-1, with D unclear. In germline, CDR1 is SQVTM, CDR2 ANQGSEA. The length of the CDR3 is 14 residues. The V and J ends lost 4 bases and 4 bases respectively, with 16 bases between them. The CDR3 sequence: CSVVRDAGATEAFF. In DNA form, the CDR3 reads TGCAGCGTTGTTCGGGATGCGGGTGCCACTGAAGCTTTCTTT.

This clonotype is categorized as medium-sized. This chain links TRBV7-9 with TRBJ1-1, with D hard to call. Trimming shortened V by 1 base and J by 0 bases, and 6 bases separated the two germline ends. CDR1 is SEHNR and CDR2 is FQNEAQ in the germline V gene (reference sequence). The CDR3 loop spans 14 amino acids. This chain's CDR3 is CASSLGIMNTEAFF. CDR3 sequence (DNA): TGTGCCAGCAGCTTAGGGATCATGAACACTGAAGCTTTCTTT.

This chain joins TRBV20-1 and TRBJ2-7; TRBD1 matches 9 bases. V was clipped by 7 bases and J by 0 bases; unmatched bases: 7. The germline CDR1 and CDR2 sequences are DFQATT and SNEGSKA (reference sequence). The CDR3 length is 14 residues. The CDR3 reads CSVQDRGHSYEQYF. DNA of the CDR3: TGCAGTGTGCAGGACAGGGGTCACTCCTACGAGCAGTACTTC.

This clonotype has just a few counts. The V call is TRBV20-1, the J call TRBJ2-1, with TRBD2 matching over 8 bases. Germline trimming cut 5 bases from V and 7 bases from J; bases unmatched to any gene: 16. This CDR3 has 16 residues. Germline CDR1 DFQATT, CDR2 SNEGSKA (reference sequence). CDR3 bases: TGCAGTGCTCCTAAGCCCTGGGATAGCGGGGAAAATGAGCAGTTCTTC. Translation gives CSAPKPWDSGENEQFF.

There are many counts of this clonotype. V usage is TRBV15 and J usage is TRBJ1-2; a possible D gene is TRBD1 (5 bases). CDR3 length equals 14 residues. CDR1 LNHNV and CDR2 YYDKDF come from the germline V gene (reference sequence). Between the trimmed V and J ends, which lost 0 bases and 6 bases, there was a span of 11 bases. The CDR3 protein is CATSRDRDLHGYTF. CDR3 in DNA: TGTGCCACCAGCAGAGATCGGGACTTACATGGCTACACCTTC.

This clonotype was seen many times. The chain combines TRBV20-1 with TRBJ2-1, with D possibly being TRBD1 (6 bases). V lost 6 bases and J 3 bases, leaving 18 bases between the germline ends. The CDR3 totals 15 residues. Germline lookup yields CDR1 DFQATT and CDR2 SNEGSKA (reference sequence). CDR3 amino acids: CSAYYGFRGYNEQFF. CDR3 bases: TGCAGTGCGTACTACGGGTTCAGGGGCTACAATGAGCAGTTCTTC.

This clonotype occurred many times. The chain couples TRBV2 to TRBJ1-2; maybe TRBD1 (5 bases). CDR3 length equals 12 residues. Germline loops: CDR1 SNHLY, CDR2 FYNNEI. V lost 7 bases, J lost 7 bases, and 13 bases lay in between. The CDR3: CASNGGRFGYTF. The DNA for the CDR3 is TGTGCCAGCAACGGGGGTCGTTTTGGCTACACCTTC.

This clonotype was counted at least ten times. The genes are TRBV7-3 and TRBJ2-7; D is undetermined. V lost 3 bases and J 6 bases, leaving 12 bases between the germline ends. Germline loops: CDR1 SGHTA, CDR2 FQGTGA. The CDR3 runs to 13 residues. CDR3 residues: CASSLWRWGEQYF. CDR3 coding DNA: TGTGCCAGCAGCTTGTGGAGATGGGGCGAGCAGTACTTC.

This clonotype was seen many times. The chain carries TRBV2 and TRBJ1-5; D remains unclear. CDR3 length equals 12 residues. V was shortened by 4 bases and J by 6 bases, with 7 bases between the two germline ends. Per the germline V gene, CDR1 is SNHLY and CDR2 is FYNNEI. CDR3 loop: CASSAPVQPQHF. The CDR3 DNA reads TGTGCCAGCAGTGCCCCCGTTCAGCCCCAGCATTTT.

CDR3: CASSLALAGVGTGELFF. In DNA form, the CDR3 reads TGTGCCAGCAGCTTGGCCCTGGCGGGAGTGGGAACCGGGGAGCTGTTTTTT. The rearrangement uses TRBV3-1 and TRBJ2-2; 7 nucleotides align to TRBD2. The CDR3 is 17 amino acids. The V gene end was trimmed by 5 bases and the J gene end by 5 bases; junction bases not matched to a gene: 14. CDR1 LGHDT and CDR2 YNNKEL come from the germline V gene (reference sequence).

This clonotype was observed at least ten times. This rearrangement joins TRBV7-2 to TRBJ2-7; 8 bases line up with TRBD2. The CDR3 runs to 15 residues. J gave up 3 bases and V 2 bases, and 6 bases lay outside the gene matches. The germline CDR1 and CDR2 sequences are SGHTA and FQGNSA. The CDR3 region is CASSLNGGGIYEQYF. CDR3 bases: TGTGCCAGCAGCTTAAACGGGGGGGGTATCTACGAGCAGTACTTC.

This clonotype was seen repeatedly, ten times or more. The chain joins TRBV2 to TRBJ1-2, with 10 bases that match TRBD1. Unmatched junction bases numbered 6, after V lost 7 bases and J lost 7 bases. Per the germline V gene, CDR1 is SNHLY and CDR2 is FYNNEI. The length of the CDR3 is 13 residues. The CDR3 here is CASKGQGETGYTF. CDR3 nucleotide sequence: TGTGCCAGCAAAGGACAGGGGGAGACTGGCTACACCTTC. Using reference TRBV2 and TRBJ1-2 for the parts outside the CDR3, the full variable domain is EPEVTQTPSHQVTQMGQEVILRCVPISNHLYFYWYRQILGQKVEFLVSFYNNEISEKSEIFDDQFSVERPDGSNFTLKIRSTKLEDSAMYFCASKGQGETGYTFGSGTRLTVV.

This clonotype was picked up many times. V is TRBV12-3 or TRBV12-4 and J is TRBJ1-1, with unresolved D. Trimming pared 6 bases from V and 1 base from J, leaving 9 bases between. The CDR3 has 13 residues. The CDR3 protein is CASSLSPNTEAFF. The CDR3 nucleotides are TGTGCCAGCAGCTTAAGTCCGAACACTGAAGCTTTCTTT.

This chain uses TRBV20-1 with TRBJ2-1, with TRBD2 matching 12 bases. V gave up 6 bases and J gave up 1 base; unmatched junction bases: 4. Germline lookup yields CDR1 DFQATT and CDR2 SNEGSKA (reference sequence). The CDR3 is made up of 15 amino acids. This CDR3 is CSAKGLAGSYNEQFF. The DNA of the CDR3 is TGCAGTGCCAAAGGACTAGCGGGGTCCTACAATGAGCAGTTCTTC.

There are many counts of this clonotype. The chain has TRBV27 and TRBJ1-1; no firm D call. Germline lookup yields CDR1 MNHEY and CDR2 SMNVEV (reference sequence). The CDR3 contains 14 residues. Trimming took 3 bases from V and 8 from J, leaving 16 bases between them. The CDR3 here is CASSLQPSGGEAFF. The CDR3 coding sequence is TGTGCCAGCAGTTTGCAGCCCTCGGGCGGGGAAGCTTTCTTT.

The genes are TRBV19 and TRBJ1-5; D gene ambiguous. V lost 7 bases and J lost 0, with 10 bases in between. The CDR3 length is 14 residues. Germline CDR1 is LNHDA and CDR2 is SQIVND (reference sequence). CDR3 DNA sequence: TGTGCCAGTAAGCCCAGAAATAGCAATCAGCCCCAGCATTTT. Translating it yields CASKPRNSNQPQHF.

The chain couples TRBV10-1 to TRBJ1-1, with TRBD1 as a possible D gene (6 bases). V was pared by 5 bases and J by 1 base, with 14 bases between. Germline V lookup: CDR1 WNHNN, CDR2 SYGVQD (reference sequence). CDR3 length: 15 amino acids. CDR3 amino acids: CASSPGGATNTEAFF. The CDR3 coding sequence is TGCGCCAGCAGTCCTGGGGGGGCGACGAACACTGAAGCTTTCTTT.

This clonotype occurred many times. This chain joins TRBV5-1 and TRBJ2-7; the D gene is possibly TRBD1 (5 bases). Germline CDR1 SGHRS, CDR2 YFSETQ. The V end was cut by 0 bases, the J end by 1 base, with 20 bases between. The CDR3 runs 18 residues. CDR3 sequence reads: CASSLAEARRGLSYEQYF. Written as DNA, the CDR3 is TGCGCCAGCAGCTTGGCCGAGGCCCGAAGGGGCCTATCCTACGAGCAGTACTTC.

This clonotype has a count of ten or more. This chain joins TRBV7-9 and TRBJ1-4; D may be TRBD1 (5 bases). V lost 7 bases, J lost 0 bases, and 24 bases lay in between. The CDR3 length is 19 residues. In germline, CDR1 is SEHNR, CDR2 FQNEAQ (reference sequence). CDR3 DNA: TGTGCCAGCAACCTTGGGACGCTAACGGCCGTTGCAACTAATGAAAAACTGTTTTTT. Translation: CASNLGTLTAVATNEKLFF.

The rearrangement links TRBV27 to TRBJ2-3; D call uncertain. The germline CDR1 and CDR2 sequences are MNHEY and SMNVEV (reference sequence). The CDR3 sequence is 17 residues long. Trimming removed 7 bases at V and 0 bases at J, with 20 bases between. CDR3 sequence reads: CASKPEPYIASTDTQYF. DNA for the CDR3: TGTGCCAGCAAACCCGAACCGTACATAGCTAGCACAGATACGCAGTATTTT.

This clonotype was seen only a few times. The chain links TRBV5-5 to TRBJ1-2; D is uncertain. Germline V gives CDR1 SGHKS, CDR2 YYEKEE (reference sequence). CDR3 length: 13 amino acids. V was pared by 0 bases and J by 6 bases, with 9 bases between. CDR3 in amino acids: CASSLAVKDGYTF. CDR3 DNA: TGTGCCAGCAGCTTGGCCGTGAAGGATGGCTACACCTTC. The complete variable domain, with remaining parts taken from reference TRBV5-5 and TRBJ1-2, reads DAGVTQSPTHLIKTRGQQVTLRCSPISGHKSVSWYQQVLGQGPQFIFQYYEKEERGRGNFPDRFSARQFPNYSSELNVNALLLGDSALYLCASSLAVKDGYTFGSGTRLTVV.